The next 16 T cell receptor beta chains were all read from a single sample in a study of blood T cell repertoires in COVID-19. The method was immunoSEQ multiplex PCR; TCRdb's version includes in-frame clones alone and lacks a portion of them. The sample holds about 310,000 clones, around 90% seen once. The sample taken for sequencing was peripheral blood. The receptors derive from a woman in her thirties or forties with COVID-19, enrolled during active disease.

This chain connects TRBV30 to TRBJ1-3; D is ambiguous. CDR3 length: 15 residues. Trimming removed 4 bases at V and 0 bases at J, with 13 bases between. The germline V gene has CDR1 GTSNPN and CDR2 SVGIG (reference sequence). CDR3 DNA: TGTGCCTGGACCCGCGGCGAGAGCTCTGGAAACACCATATATTTT. Translating it yields CAWTRGESSGNTIYF.

The V gene is TRBV6-2 or TRBV6-3, the J gene TRBJ2-3, with 13 bases lining up with TRBD2. The CDR3 has 17 amino acids. The J segment lost 4 bases and the V segment lost 2 bases, leaving 6 bases of the junction unmatched. Germline CDR1 is MNHEY and CDR2 is SVGEGT. The CDR3 DNA sequence: TGTGCCAGCAGTTACCACGGGACTAGCGGGGACCCAGATACGCAGTATTTT. Translated: CASSYHGTSGDPDTQYF.

The gene calls are TRBV7-2 and TRBJ2-7; TRBD1 is a possible D gene (6 bases). The CDR3 spans 14 residues. Deletions cut 2 bases from V and 5 bases from J, with 13 bases between. From germline, CDR1 is SGHTA and CDR2 FQGNSA. The CDR3 spells CASSLRGGQHEQYF. As DNA, the CDR3 is TGTGCCAGCAGCTTAAGAGGGGGACAACACGAGCAGTACTTC.

The chain is built from TRBV2 and TRBJ1-1; 8 nucleotides align to TRBD1. CDR1 is SNHLY and CDR2 is FYNNEI in the germline V gene. The junction had 5 bases not matched to a gene; V was cut back by 7 bases and J by 1 base. The CDR3 is 14 residues long. The CDR3 coding sequence is TGTGCCAGCATTCCAGGGACAGGGAACACTGAAGCTTTCTTT. This sequence encodes CASIPGTGNTEAFF.

This chain connects TRBV6-5 to TRBJ2-7, with TRBD2 matching over 7 bases. The CDR3 is 14 residues long. Germline CDR1 and CDR2: MNHEY and SVGAGI. V was clipped by 7 bases and J by 6 bases; unmatched bases: 12. As DNA, the CDR3 is TGTGCCAGCAAACGCGGGAGTGCTCCTGGCGAGCAGTACTTC. It yields the protein CASKRGSAPGEQYF.

This chain links TRBV27 with TRBJ1-1; D gene unclear. Looked up from germline, CDR1 is MNHEY and CDR2 is SMNVEV (reference sequence). The CDR3 consists of 11 residues. Between the trimmed V and J ends, which lost 3 bases and 6 bases, there was a span of 5 bases. The CDR3 loop is CASSFGAEAFF. The CDR3 nucleotides read TGTGCCAGCAGTTTCGGAGCTGAAGCTTTCTTT.

The V gene is TRBV27, the J gene TRBJ2-7; TRBD1 matches 8 bases. The V segment lost 6 bases and the J segment 3 bases; nucleotides outside the gene matches: 13. Looked up from germline, CDR1 is MNHEY and CDR2 is SMNVEV (reference sequence). The CDR3 consists of 16 residues. The DNA for the CDR3 is TGTGCCAGCAGCATGATAACCGGGACAGGAGTCTACGAGCAGTACTTC. Translated, it gives CASSMITGTGVYEQYF.

The rearrangement uses TRBV4-1 and TRBJ2-1, with a possible D match to TRBD2 (6 bases). Trimming left V 2 bases short and J 4 bases short, with 12 bases between. Germline V gene sequence: CDR1 MGHRA, CDR2 YSYEKL. The CDR3 loop spans 15 amino acids. The CDR3 loop is CASSQRDSLYNEQFF. CDR3 bases: TGCGCCAGCAGCCAAAGGGACTCCTTATACAATGAGCAGTTCTTC.

This clone was observed a few times. The V gene is TRBV11-2, the J gene TRBJ1-2, with D hard to call. This CDR3 has 13 residues. The germline V and J ends were trimmed by 0 bases and 5 bases, with 7 bases remaining between them. CDR1 SGHAT and CDR2 FQNNGV come from the germline V gene. The CDR3 region is CASSLDGVYGYTF. CDR3 nucleotide sequence: TGTGCCAGCAGCTTAGATGGAGTTTATGGCTACACCTTC. Based on the CDR3 plus reference TRBV11-2 and TRBJ1-2, the full variable domain is EAGVAQSPRYKIIEKRQSVAFWCNPISGHATLYWYQQILGQGPKLLIQFQNNGVVDDSQLPKDRFSAERLKGVDSTLKIQPAKLEDSAVYLCASSLDGVYGYTFGSGTRLTVV.

CDR3 protein: CASSVGALYGYTF. Written as DNA, the CDR3 is TGTGCCAGCAGCGTAGGGGCTCTCTATGGCTACACCTTC. The chain carries TRBV9 and TRBJ1-2; D is unresolved. The CDR3 extends over 13 amino acids. V was pared by 0 bases and J by 4 bases, with 7 bases between. CDR1 and CDR2 from the germline V gene are SGDLS and YYNGEE.

The V call is TRBV29-1, the J call TRBJ2-7, with TRBD2 matching over 9 bases. Germline assignment: CDR1 SQVTM and CDR2 ANQGSEA. With 6 bases clipped from V and 4 bases from J, the junction kept 13 bases outside the gene matches. This CDR3 comprises 15 residues. CDR3 nucleotides: TGCAGCGTCCTTGGCTCCGGGACTAGCTTTTACGAGCAGTACTTC. Protein product: CSVLGSGTSFYEQYF.

The rearrangement joins TRBV7-2 to TRBJ1-2; TRBD1 matches 8 bases. Germline V CDR1 and CDR2: SGHTA, FQGNSA. J was trimmed by 8 bases and V by 4 bases; bases with no gene match: 15. The CDR3 runs to 16 residues. The chain's CDR3 is CASSSGGTGAVKGYTF. The CDR3 nucleotides are TGTGCCAGCAGCTCCGGGGGGACAGGAGCGGTAAAAGGCTACACCTTC.

This clone turned up a few times. The chain has TRBV11-2 and TRBJ1-1; D possibly corresponds to TRBD1 (5 bases). Germline V lookup: CDR1 SGHAT, CDR2 FQNNGV. The V gene lost 0 bases and the J gene lost 8 bases, with 7 bases spanning the gap. The CDR3 contains 12 residues. CDR3 coding DNA: TGTGCCAGCAGCTTAGACAGGGAAGAAGCTTTCTTT. Protein: CASSLDREEAFF.

DNA for the CDR3: TGTGCCAGCAGCCAAACAGATACGCAGTATTTT. It codes for CASSQTDTQYF. The chain couples TRBV11-2 to TRBJ2-3; D is uncertain. This CDR3 is built from 11 residues. The V gene's germline CDR1 is SGHAT and CDR2 FQNNGV. The V end was cut by 5 bases, the J end by 3 bases, with 3 bases between.

V gene TRBV5-1 combines with J gene TRBJ2-5; tentatively, D is TRBD2 (5 bases). Germline V gene data show CDR1 as SGHRS and CDR2 as YFSETQ. The CDR3 is 13 residues long. Trimming left V 0 bases short and J 5 bases short, with 8 bases between. This CDR3 is CASSLAERETQYF. The CDR3 DNA is TGCGCCAGCAGCTTGGCCGAGCGGGAGACCCAGTACTTC.

This clone has a single count. This chain connects TRBV5-1 to TRBJ1-3; tentative D call: TRBD1 (5 bases). Germline V CDR1 and CDR2: SGHRS, YFSETQ. The CDR3 is 15 amino acids. V was trimmed by 4 bases and J by 0 bases, leaving 11 bases between them. The CDR3 nucleotides read TGCGCCAGCAGCCCGGAGGGGCTCTCTGGAAACACCATATATTTT. Translating gives CASSPEGLSGNTIYF.